This entry is about one T cell receptor beta chain. What it recognizes is unknown. 13 Jbeta primers and 60 Vbeta primers were used for the PCR. Produced via immunoSEQ multiplex PCR; TCRdb's table is partial and in-frame only. The table has 150,000 to 170,000 clones, around 79% seen once. The entry originates in a study of cytomegalovirus exposure and HLA in healthy donors. Looking at the study overall: T cells numbering around 180 million yielded 100 million to 120 million unique TCR beta sequences in an earlier analysis. Broader study findings: Earlier findings revealed that most TCR beta V segments proved productive either about 87% or about 30% of the time. Cytomegalovirus association was assigned to some 160 TCR beta chains.

This CDR3 has 16 residues. Losses at the gene ends were 5 bases for V and 4 bases for J; bases not matched to a gene: 12. Germline values: CDR1 SGHTA, CDR2 FQGTGA. The sequencing sample was made of PBMCs. J is TRBJ1-1 and V is TRBV7-3, with 8 bases that match TRBD1. The TCR originated in a man aged 25 to 45 in good health and CMV-seropositive. The CDR3 DNA reads as TGTGCCAGCAGCCCCTTCCAGGGGGCGGGCGGCACTGAAGCTTTCTTT. It is translated as CASSPFQGAGGTEAFF.